This entry lists 27 T cell receptor beta chains sequenced from one sample in a study of response to subunit inactivated influenza vaccine. TCRdb re-analysed the RT-PCR reads in MiXCR, keeping a single row per CDR3 protein. The sample yields under 500,000 distinct CDR3 sequences, 9.5% to 12% seen once. Sequencing used PBMCs from blood, obtained 45 days after vaccination. The receptors were gathered from a man over 45 who received an inactivated influenza vaccine.

The V gene is TRBV10-3, the J gene TRBJ1-3; no clear D gene. Between the trimmed V and J ends, which lost 6 bases and 7 bases, there was a span of 16 bases. The CDR3 runs 14 residues. The germline V gene has CDR1 ENHRY and CDR2 SYGVKD. This chain's CDR3 is CAIRPDWGENTIYF. The CDR3 bases are TGTGCCATCAGGCCCGACTGGGGAGAGAACACCATATATTTT.

J is TRBJ2-7 and V is TRBV7-2; maybe TRBD1 (6 bases). The CDR3 consists of 13 residues. Looked up from germline, CDR1 is SGHTA and CDR2 is FQGNSA. V lost 5 bases and J 5 bases, leaving 13 bases between the germline ends. DNA for the CDR3: TGTGCCAGCAGCCTCAAACAGGGTCACGAGCAGTACTTC. It codes for CASSLKQGHEQYF.

This chain uses TRBV7-9 with TRBJ1-1; the D is unclear. From germline, CDR1 is SEHNR and CDR2 FQNEAQ (reference sequence). This CDR3 has 16 amino acids. Trimming shortened V by 6 bases and J by 2 bases, and 19 bases separated the two germline ends. The CDR3 nucleotides are TGTGCCAGCAGTGACCCGGCGGGAGCTTTAAACACTGAAGCTTTCTTT. This encodes CASSDPAGALNTEAFF.

This clonotype occurred a few times. This chain uses TRBV5-5 with TRBJ2-7; 7 bases map to TRBD2. The length of the CDR3 is 17 residues. Losses at the gene ends were 0 bases for V and 3 bases for J; bases not matched to a gene: 12. Germline-derived CDR1 and CDR2 are SGHKS and YYEKEE (reference sequence). The CDR3 sequence is CASSLVGSERGRYEQYF. The CDR3 DNA reads TGTGCCAGCAGCTTGGTGGGATCGGAGCGGGGTCGCTACGAGCAGTACTTC.

The table lists this clonotype with a few counts. The chain has TRBV29-1 and TRBJ2-1; D possibly matches TRBD1 or TRBD2 (5 bases each). This CDR3 contains 14 residues. V was clipped by 3 bases and J by 2 bases, with 11 bases between them. The germline gives CDR1 SQVTM, CDR2 ANQGSEA. The CDR3 here is CSVDTGRTYNEQFF. CDR3 DNA: TGCAGCGTTGATACGGGACGGACCTACAATGAGCAGTTCTTC.

This clonotype has a single count. The V and J genes are TRBV7-3 and TRBJ2-5, with a tentative D call TRBD2 (5 bases). CDR3 length: 13 amino acids. V lost 5 bases to trimming and J lost 4 bases, with 11 bases between them. Germline V gene lookup returns CDR1 SGHTA and CDR2 FQGTGA. The CDR3 loop is CASSKRAGETQYF. CDR3 nucleotides: TGTGCCAGCAGCAAACGGGCGGGAGAGACCCAGTACTTC.

The chain carries TRBV14 and TRBJ2-1; D perhaps matches TRBD2 (6 bases). Between the trimmed V and J ends, which lost 1 base and 10 bases, there was a span of 11 bases. The germline V gene has CDR1 SGHDN and CDR2 FVKESK. CDR3 size: 13 residues. The CDR3 nucleotides are TGTGCCAGCAGCCAAGGGACGGGGAGGGAGCAGTTCTTC. Its protein is CASSQGTGREQFF.

V usage is TRBV20-1 and J usage is TRBJ2-7; perhaps TRBD1 as D (5 bases). V lost 3 bases and J lost 9, with 24 bases in between. The germline V gene has CDR1 DFQATT and CDR2 SNEGSKA (reference sequence). CDR3 length: 15 residues. CDR3 in amino acids: CSASASQGIRDAQYF. In nucleotides, the CDR3 is TGCAGTGCTAGCGCCTCCCAGGGAATACGTGATGCGCAGTACTTC.

This chain uses TRBV20-1 with TRBJ2-3, with D maybe TRBD2 (6 bases). The CDR3 runs 13 residues. V shed 6 bases and J shed 1 base, with 11 bases lying between them. CDR1 is DFQATT and CDR2 is SNEGSKA in the germline V gene (reference sequence). CDR3 region: CSAAASGTDTQYF. CDR3 coding DNA: TGCAGTGCGGCGGCTAGCGGCACAGATACGCAGTATTTT.

This clonotype was detected a few times. The chain joins TRBV24-1 to TRBJ2-5; the D call may be TRBD1 or TRBD2 (5 bases each). Germline CDR1 is KGHDR and CDR2 is SFDVKD. Deletions cut 3 bases from V and 5 bases from J, with 12 bases between. The CDR3 loop spans 14 amino acids. The CDR3 spells CATSDGDPGETQYF. CDR3 DNA sequence: TGTGCCACCAGTGATGGGGACCCTGGGGAGACCCAGTACTTC.

This clonotype appeared many times. The CDR3 bases are TGCAGTGACGCATCTGCCCTAGCCAAAAACATTCAGTACTTC. Translated, it gives CSDASALAKNIQYF. The chain recombines TRBV20-1 with TRBJ2-4; D is unresolved. CDR1 and CDR2 from the germline V gene are DFQATT and SNEGSKA (reference sequence). Trimming left V 7 bases short and J 0 bases short, with 13 bases between. This CDR3 has 14 amino acids.

The chain links TRBV28 to TRBJ2-5; TRBD1 matches 12 bases. The germline V gene has CDR1 MDHEN and CDR2 SYDVKM. CDR3 length: 16 residues. Trimming took 5 bases from V and 6 from J; bases not matched to a gene: 10. CDR3 amino acids: CASSQGGGQGAKTQYF. In DNA, the CDR3 is TGTGCCAGCAGTCAAGGGGGGGGACAGGGGGCGAAGACCCAGTACTTC.

The rearrangement uses TRBV3-1 and TRBJ2-1; 11 positions agree with TRBD2. The junction had 6 bases not matched to a gene; V was cut back by 3 bases and J by 5 bases. The CDR3 runs to 16 residues. CDR1 and CDR2 from the germline V gene are LGHDT and YNNKEL (reference sequence). This chain's CDR3 is CASSHSTSGAHNEQFF. The CDR3 nucleotides are TGTGCCAGCAGCCATTCGACTAGCGGGGCCCACAATGAGCAGTTCTTC.

The gene calls are TRBV7-3 and TRBJ2-1, with D tentatively TRBD2 (5 bases). V gave up 5 bases and J gave up 0 bases, with 11 bases separating them. The germline gives CDR1 SGHTA, CDR2 FQGTGA. The CDR3 has 15 amino acids. The DNA for the CDR3 is TGTGCCAGCAGCGCCACGGAGGACTCCTACAATGAGCAGTTCTTC. It specifies CASSATEDSYNEQFF.

CDR3 in amino acids: CASSQGRLTYEQYF. The CDR3, as DNA: TGTGCCAGCAGTCAGGGACGTTTGACCTACGAGCAGTACTTC. The chain combines TRBV28 with TRBJ2-7, with D tentatively TRBD1 or TRBD2 (5 bases each). Trimming removed 5 bases from V and 2 bases from J, with 13 bases in between. Germline V gives CDR1 MDHEN, CDR2 SYDVKM. There are 14 residues in the CDR3.

This clonotype was observed a handful of times. The rearrangement uses TRBV6-2 or TRBV6-3 and TRBJ2-1, with unresolved D. In germline, CDR1 is MNHEY, CDR2 SVGEGT. The CDR3 runs 15 residues. V lost 5 bases and J lost 4, with 15 bases in between. CDR3 loop: CASSGPRVSYNEQFF. The CDR3, as DNA: TGTGCCAGCAGTGGCCCTCGGGTATCGTACAATGAGCAGTTCTTC.

This clonotype was found a few times. V usage is TRBV4-2 and J usage is TRBJ2-3; D unresolved. The V end lost 4 bases, the J end lost 0 bases, and 8 bases lay between the germline ends. Germline CDR1 is LGHNA and CDR2 is YNFKEQ. The CDR3 is made up of 14 amino acids. The CDR3 sequence is CASSRDDSTDTQYF. The CDR3 region has the DNA TGTGCCAGCAGCCGAGACGACAGCACAGATACGCAGTATTTT.

In this sample, this clonotype turned up a few times. This rearrangement joins TRBV5-1 to TRBJ2-7; a weak D match, TRBD1 (5 bases). V was shortened by 4 bases and J by 3 bases, with 11 bases between the two germline ends. This CDR3 contains 13 residues. The V gene's germline CDR1 is SGHRS and CDR2 YFSETQ. As DNA, the CDR3 is TGCGCCAGCAGCCGATCGGACAACTACGAGCAGTACTTC. Residues: CASSRSDNYEQYF.

This clonotype turned up a few times. CDR3 nucleotide sequence: TGCAGTGCAGGGAGAGGGAACACTGAAGCTTTCTTT. Its translation: CSAGRGNTEAFF. V is TRBV20-1 and J is TRBJ1-1; D gene uncertain. With 6 bases removed from V and 1 base from J, the gap between germline ends came to 9 bases. The germline V gene has CDR1 DFQATT and CDR2 SNEGSKA (reference sequence). The CDR3 has 12 amino acids.

This clonotype has a handful of counts. V and J are TRBV5-1 and TRBJ2-3; 9 nucleotides line up with TRBD2. The CDR3 covers 14 residues. Germline V gives CDR1 SGHRS, CDR2 YFSETQ. Trimming removed 4 bases from V and 5 bases from J; junction bases left unmatched: 5. CDR3 DNA: TGCGCCAGCAGCGGTAGCGGGAGACTAGATACGCAGTATTTT. Its protein product is CASSGSGRLDTQYF.

The chain employs TRBV20-1 and TRBJ2-1; 10 bases match TRBD2. The CDR3 has 15 residues. Trimming took 5 bases from V and 0 from J; bases not matched to a gene: 4. Germline assignment: CDR1 DFQATT and CDR2 SNEGSKA (reference sequence). The CDR3, as DNA: TGCAGTGCTGGAGCGGGGGGGGGCTCCTACAATGAGCAGTTCTTC. Protein: CSAGAGGGSYNEQFF.

This clonotype was picked up many times. The chain recombines TRBV7-8 with TRBJ2-7; unclear D gene. CDR1 SGHVS and CDR2 FQNEAQ come from the germline V gene. The CDR3 has 12 amino acids. The germline V and J ends were trimmed by 1 base and 12 bases, with 13 bases remaining between them. The CDR3 DNA reads as TGTGCCAGCAGCTTAGAAATAACTACCCGGTACTTC. This gives the protein CASSLEITTRYF.

This clonotype was seen repeatedly, ten times or more. The chain recombines TRBV10-3 with TRBJ1-6; the D gene is possibly TRBD1 (6 bases). Germline CDR1 and CDR2: ENHRY and SYGVKD. Trimming shortened V by 0 bases and J by 8 bases, and 11 bases separated the two germline ends. This CDR3 region has 15 residues. The CDR3 nucleotides are TGTGCCATCAGTGAGTCTACGGGGGCGGATTCACCCCTCCACTTT. Translation: CAISESTGADSPLHF.

This clonotype occurred many times. V is TRBV29-1 and J is TRBJ2-5, with D possibly being TRBD2 (5 bases). The CDR3 has 12 residues. Trimming took off 7 bases at V and 5 bases at J, with 14 bases between the two ends. Germline CDR1 is SQVTM and CDR2 is ANQGSEA. In DNA, the CDR3 is TGCAGCGGCATATCGGGCGGGGAGACCCAGTACTTC. It specifies CSGISGGETQYF.

This clonotype was seen a few times. The chain is built from TRBV12-3 or TRBV12-4 and TRBJ2-2, with a weak D call TRBD2 (6 bases). The CDR3 is 16 amino acids. V was pared by 1 base and J by 8 bases, with 17 bases between. In DNA form, the CDR3 reads TGTGCCAGCAGTTTAGTTCGGGCAGCCGCGGGAGGGGAGCTGTTTTTT. It specifies CASSLVRAAAGGELFF.

This clonotype was picked up a small number of times. The chain links TRBV29-1 to TRBJ2-5, with D possibly matching TRBD1 (5 bases). The V gene lost 0 bases and the J gene lost 1 base, with 12 bases spanning the gap. The CDR3 totals 15 residues. Per the germline V gene, CDR1 is SQVTM and CDR2 is ANQGSEA. CDR3 loop: CSVEDSWGGQETQYF. The CDR3 nucleotides read TGCAGCGTTGAAGATAGCTGGGGCGGCCAAGAGACCCAGTACTTC.

This clonotype was seen repeatedly, ten times or more. The rearrangement uses TRBV29-1 and TRBJ2-5; D might be TRBD2 (5 bases). V lost 4 bases and J 2 bases, leaving 11 bases between the germline ends. The CDR3 runs 13 residues. Looked up from germline, CDR1 is SQVTM and CDR2 is ANQGSEA. The CDR3 region is CSVGWGEQETQYF. The CDR3 bases are TGCAGCGTTGGATGGGGAGAGCAAGAGACCCAGTACTTC.